These 5 T cell receptor beta chains came from one sample sequenced in a study of shared clonotypes between healthy human individuals. The table came from immunoSEQ multiplex PCR; TCRdb's copy has only in-frame clones and leaves some out. The sample includes a few hundred thousand clones, approximately 65% of them seen just once. Input material: memory CD4+ T cells sorted from blood. Subset noted: CD45RA-negative fraction. Receptors were obtained from a man aged 30 to 45 in good health.

The chain is built from TRBV9 and TRBJ1-3, with D possibly matching TRBD1 (5 bases). CDR1 is SGDLS and CDR2 is YYNGEE in the germline V gene. The CDR3 contains 17 residues. Deletions cut 0 bases from V and 1 base from J, with 14 bases between. The CDR3 DNA sequence: TGTGCCAGCAGCGTAGGAGGCAGGGACCCTTCTGGAAACACCATATATTTT. Translated: CASSVGGRDPSGNTIYF.

This clone was recorded a few times. CDR3 residues: CASMGLKGLYYEQYF. The CDR3 region has the DNA TGTGCCAGCATGGGGTTAAAGGGACTGTATTACGAGCAGTACTTC. This chain joins TRBV6-1 and TRBJ2-7; tentatively, D is TRBD2 (6 bases). This CDR3 comprises 15 residues. Germline CDR1 and CDR2: MNHNS and SASEGT. V was cut by 7 bases and J by 4 bases, with 20 bases left in between.

V gene TRBV9 combines with J gene TRBJ2-1; 9 bases are a match to TRBD1. Looked up from germline, CDR1 is SGDLS and CDR2 is YYNGEE. V dropped 3 bases and J dropped 1; count of bases not matched to a gene: 11. The CDR3 consists of 18 residues. The CDR3 DNA reads TGTGCCAGCAGCGCGGGCCCGTACAGGGGGCGATCCTACAATGAGCAGTTCTTC. Protein product: CASSAGPYRGRSYNEQFF.

The chain uses TRBV5-4 and TRBJ1-2; a possible D gene is TRBD1 (5 bases). Germline-derived CDR1 and CDR2 are SGHNT and YYREEE (reference sequence). The ends were cut back, 0 bases at V and 4 bases at J, with 10 bases in the middle. The CDR3 extends over 14 amino acids. The CDR3 reads CASSLEGAAYGYTF. The CDR3, as DNA: TGTGCCAGCAGCTTGGAAGGGGCGGCCTATGGCTACACCTTC.

In this sample, this clone turned up a few times. A much larger clonotype is one base distant, so this may be a read error. The CDR3 here is CASSLTETQYF. For the CDR3, the DNA is TGTGCCAGCAGCTTGACGGAGACCCAGTACTTC. The chain couples TRBV7-2 to TRBJ2-5; D ambiguous. The V gene lost 3 bases and the J gene lost 5 bases, with 4 bases spanning the gap. CDR3 length: 11 amino acids. Germline V CDR1 and CDR2: SGHTA, FQGNSA.